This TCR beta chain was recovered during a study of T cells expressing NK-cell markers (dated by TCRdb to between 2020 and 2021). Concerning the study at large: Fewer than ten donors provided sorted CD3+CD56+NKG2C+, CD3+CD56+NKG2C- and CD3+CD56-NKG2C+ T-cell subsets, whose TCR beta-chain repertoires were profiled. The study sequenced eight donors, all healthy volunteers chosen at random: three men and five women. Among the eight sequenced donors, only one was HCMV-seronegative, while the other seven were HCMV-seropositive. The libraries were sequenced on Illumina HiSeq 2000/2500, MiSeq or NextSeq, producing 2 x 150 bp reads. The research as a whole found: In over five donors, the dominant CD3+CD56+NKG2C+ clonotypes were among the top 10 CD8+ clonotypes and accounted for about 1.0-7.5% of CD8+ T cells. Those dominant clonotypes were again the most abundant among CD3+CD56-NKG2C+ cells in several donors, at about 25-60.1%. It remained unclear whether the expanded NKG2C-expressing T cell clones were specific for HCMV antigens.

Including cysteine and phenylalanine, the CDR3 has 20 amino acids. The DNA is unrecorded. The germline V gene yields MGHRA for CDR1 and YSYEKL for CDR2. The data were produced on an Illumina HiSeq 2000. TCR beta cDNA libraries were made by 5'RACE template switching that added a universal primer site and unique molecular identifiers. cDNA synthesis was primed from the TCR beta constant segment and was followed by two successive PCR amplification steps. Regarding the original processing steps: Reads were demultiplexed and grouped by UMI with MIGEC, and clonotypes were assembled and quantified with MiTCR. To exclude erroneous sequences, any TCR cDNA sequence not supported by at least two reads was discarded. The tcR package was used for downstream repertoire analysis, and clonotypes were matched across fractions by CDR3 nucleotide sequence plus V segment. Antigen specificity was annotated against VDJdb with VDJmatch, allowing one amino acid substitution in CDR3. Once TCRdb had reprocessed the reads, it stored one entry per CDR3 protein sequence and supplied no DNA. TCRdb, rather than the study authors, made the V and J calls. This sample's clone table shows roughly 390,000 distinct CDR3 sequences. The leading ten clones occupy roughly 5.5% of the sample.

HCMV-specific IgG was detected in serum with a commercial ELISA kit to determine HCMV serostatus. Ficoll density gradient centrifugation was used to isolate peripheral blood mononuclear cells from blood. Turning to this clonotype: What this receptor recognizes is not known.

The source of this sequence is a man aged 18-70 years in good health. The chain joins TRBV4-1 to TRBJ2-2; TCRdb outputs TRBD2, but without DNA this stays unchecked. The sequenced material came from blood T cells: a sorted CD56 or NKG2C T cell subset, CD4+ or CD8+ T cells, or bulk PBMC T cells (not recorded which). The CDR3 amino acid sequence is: CASSQLPGLAGGLDTGELFF.